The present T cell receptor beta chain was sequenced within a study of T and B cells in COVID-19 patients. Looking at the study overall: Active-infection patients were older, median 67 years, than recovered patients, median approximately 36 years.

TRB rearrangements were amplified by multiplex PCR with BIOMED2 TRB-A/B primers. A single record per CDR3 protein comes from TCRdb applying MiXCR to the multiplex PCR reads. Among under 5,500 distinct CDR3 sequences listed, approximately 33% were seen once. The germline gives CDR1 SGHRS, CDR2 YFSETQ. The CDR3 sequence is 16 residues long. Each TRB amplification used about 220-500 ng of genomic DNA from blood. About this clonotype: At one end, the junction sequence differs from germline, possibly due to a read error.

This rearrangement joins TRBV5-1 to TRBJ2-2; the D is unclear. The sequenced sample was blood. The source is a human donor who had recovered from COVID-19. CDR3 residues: CASSLAYSPNTGELFF. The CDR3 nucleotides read TGTGCCAGCAGCTTGGCCTACAGCCCGAACACCGGGGAGCTGTTTTTT.